A selection of T cell receptor beta chains follows, all from one sample in a study of CD8+ T cells in alopecia areata. Sequencing was performed with immunoSEQ multiplex PCR; in TCRdb, only in-frame clones are kept and a portion is missing. The sample records fewer than 110,000 clones, around 84% being singletons. Sequenced material: CD8+ T cells sorted from blood, taken at week 24, from a patient treated with tofacitinib. The receptors were gathered from a human donor with alopecia areata. Both conserved end residues are trimmed from each CDR3. The order of the fields is J gene, V gene, CDR3 protein.

TRBJ1-1 | TRBV7-2 | ASSLTGNTEAF
TRBJ2-7 | TRBV7-9 | ASSSGQEYYEQY
TRBJ2-5 | TRBV25-1 | ASIGPRGVAETQY
TRBJ2-2 | TRBV7-9 | ASSLGRLAGADTGELF
TRBJ2-7 | TRBV6-5 | ASSFRTDSYEQY
TRBJ2-5 | TRBV5-6 | ASSLGFSETQY
TRBJ2-2 | TRBV4-2 | ASSQESSANTGELF
TRBJ2-7 | TRBV7-2 | ASSLVGGRTYEQY
TRBJ2-5 | TRBV7-8 | ASSLRGGAVEDQETQY
TRBJ2-7 | TRBV4-2 | ASSHLDRGLGEQY
TRBJ2-7 | TRBV4-1 | ASSRQAMSDEQY